This T cell receptor (beta chain) came from a study of blood T cell repertoires in COVID-19. Germline V gene sequence: CDR1 KGHSH, CDR2 LQKENI. The V end lost 2 bases, the J end lost 4 bases, and 13 bases lay between the germline ends. The CDR3 covers 15 residues. The data were produced by immunoSEQ multiplex PCR, yet TCRdb's version contains in-frame clones alone and is incomplete. The sample lists roughly 130,000 clones, about four fifths occurring once. The chain carries TRBV18 and TRBJ2-3; TRBD2 is a possible D gene (7 bases). The sample consisted of peripheral blood. This receptor was obtained from a woman aged 45-65 years with acute or convalescent COVID-19. The CDR3 region is CASSPVGGASDTQYF. The DNA of the CDR3 is TGTGCCAGCTCACCAGTGGGGGGGGCCTCAGATACGCAGTATTTT.